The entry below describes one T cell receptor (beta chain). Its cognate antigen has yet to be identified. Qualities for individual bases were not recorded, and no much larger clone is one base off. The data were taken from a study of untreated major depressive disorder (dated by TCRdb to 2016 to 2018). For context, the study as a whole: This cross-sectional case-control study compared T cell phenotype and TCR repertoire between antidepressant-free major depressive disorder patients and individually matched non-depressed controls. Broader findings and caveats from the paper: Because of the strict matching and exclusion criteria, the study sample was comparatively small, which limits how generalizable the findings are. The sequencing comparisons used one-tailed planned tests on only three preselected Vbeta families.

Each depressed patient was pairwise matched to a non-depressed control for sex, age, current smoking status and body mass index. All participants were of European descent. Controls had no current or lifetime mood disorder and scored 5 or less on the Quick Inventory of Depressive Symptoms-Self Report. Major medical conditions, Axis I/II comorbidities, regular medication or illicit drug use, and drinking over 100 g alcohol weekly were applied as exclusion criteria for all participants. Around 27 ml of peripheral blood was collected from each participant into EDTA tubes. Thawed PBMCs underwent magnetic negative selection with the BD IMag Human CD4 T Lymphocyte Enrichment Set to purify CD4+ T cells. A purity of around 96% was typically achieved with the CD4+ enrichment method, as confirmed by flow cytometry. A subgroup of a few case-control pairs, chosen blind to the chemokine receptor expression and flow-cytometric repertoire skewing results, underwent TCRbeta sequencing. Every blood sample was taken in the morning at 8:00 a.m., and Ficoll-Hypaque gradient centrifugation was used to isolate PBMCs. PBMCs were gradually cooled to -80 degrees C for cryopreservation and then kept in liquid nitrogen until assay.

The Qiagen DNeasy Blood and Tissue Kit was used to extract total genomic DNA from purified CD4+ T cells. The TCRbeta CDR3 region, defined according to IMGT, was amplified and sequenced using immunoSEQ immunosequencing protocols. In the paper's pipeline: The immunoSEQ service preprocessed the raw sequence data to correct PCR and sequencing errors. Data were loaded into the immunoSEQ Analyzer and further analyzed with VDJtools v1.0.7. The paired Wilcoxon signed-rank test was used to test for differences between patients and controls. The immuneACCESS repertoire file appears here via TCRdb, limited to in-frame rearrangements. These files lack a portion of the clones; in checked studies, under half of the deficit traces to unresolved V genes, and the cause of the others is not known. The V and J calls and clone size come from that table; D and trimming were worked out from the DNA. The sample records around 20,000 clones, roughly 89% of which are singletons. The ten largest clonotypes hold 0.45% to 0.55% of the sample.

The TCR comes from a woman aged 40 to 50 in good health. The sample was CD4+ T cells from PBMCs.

The sequenced DNA is TGTGCCAGTAGTATGTCACTAGCGGGAGACGCGAGCTCCTACGAGCAGTACTTC. This translates into CASSMSLAGDASSYEQYF. This chain joins TRBV19 to TRBJ2-7; TRBD2 matches 11 bases in the middle. CDR1 LNHDA and CDR2 SQIVND were looked up in the germline V gene (reference sequence). Relative to germline, V is missing 3 bases and J is missing 0 bases, with 10 bases of the junction outside any gene match. Including cysteine and phenylalanine, the CDR3 has 18 amino acids. Here the CDR3 DNA is all that survives: 54 bases in frame from base 1.